The 27 T cell receptor beta chains below come from one sample, sequenced in a study of blood T cell repertoires in COVID-19. The protocol was immunoSEQ multiplex PCR, while the TCRdb copy is restricted to in-frame clones and leaves out a portion. This sample has about 310,000 clones, with approximately 89% found just once. The material sequenced was PBMCs or T cells enriched from blood (not recorded which). These receptors were taken from a woman in her twenties or thirties who had recovered from COVID-19.

V gene TRBV5-4 combines with J gene TRBJ1-1; TRBD1 matches at 11 bases. The CDR3 is made up of 14 amino acids. The V segment lost 1 base and the J segment 6 bases; nucleotides outside the gene matches: 2. Per germline, CDR1 SGHNT and CDR2 YYREEE (reference sequence). CDR3 nucleotides: TGTGCCAGCAGCTTGCGGACAGGGGGCTCTGAAGCTTTCTTT. It is translated as CASSLRTGGSEAFF.

This chain links TRBV28 with TRBJ1-1, with 9 bases fitting TRBD1. Trimming at V came to 10 bases and at J to 4 bases, leaving 10 bases not matched to a gene. CDR3 size: 14 residues. Germline CDR1 and CDR2: MDHEN and SYDVKM. DNA of the CDR3: TGTGCCACGAACAGGGGGCGCCTGATCACTGAAGCTTTCTTT. Protein: CATNRGRLITEAFF.

V usage is TRBV11-2 and J usage is TRBJ2-7, with a tentative D call TRBD2 (5 bases). There are 13 residues in the CDR3. Trimming took 0 bases from V and 3 from J, leaving 6 bases between them. Germline CDR1 reads SGHAT; CDR2 reads FQNNGV. The CDR3 sequence is CASSLEGSYEQYF. The DNA for the CDR3 is TGTGCCAGCAGCTTAGAAGGGAGCTACGAGCAGTACTTC.

The chain's CDR3 is CASSPPTSDEQYF. DNA for the CDR3: TGTGCCAGCTCACCCCCTACTAGCGACGAGCAGTACTTC. The chain recombines TRBV18 with TRBJ2-7; 7 bases fit TRBD2. J was trimmed by 5 bases and V by 3 bases; bases with no gene match: 4. This CDR3 comprises 13 residues. CDR1 KGHSH and CDR2 LQKENI come from the germline V gene.

V and J are TRBV18 and TRBJ2-1, with D possibly being TRBD2 (6 bases). Germline CDR1 and CDR2: KGHSH and LQKENI. Deletions cut 4 bases from V and 6 bases from J, with 13 bases between. The CDR3 has 14 residues. Here the CDR3 reads CASSLGAGSNEQFF. The DNA of the CDR3 is TGTGCCAGCTCACTAGGTGCGGGGAGCAATGAGCAGTTCTTC.

Written as DNA, the CDR3 is TGTGCCAGCAACCCGACAGGGATTAAAGAGACCCAGTACTTC. Protein product: CASNPTGIKETQYF. This sequence joins TRBV5-6 and TRBJ2-5; 7 nucleotides line up with TRBD1. This CDR3 contains 14 residues. The germline V gene encodes CDR1 SGHDT and CDR2 YYEEEE. J gave up 3 bases and V 6 bases, and 8 bases lay outside the gene matches.

This clone was picked up a small number of times. V usage is TRBV7-9 and J usage is TRBJ2-5, with TRBD1 matching over 7 bases. Germline CDR1 SEHNR, CDR2 FQNEAQ (reference sequence). CDR3 length equals 14 residues. V lost 3 bases, J lost 2 bases, and 3 bases stayed unmatched. The CDR3 region is CASSFLGQQETQYF. The CDR3 coding sequence is TGTGCCAGCAGCTTCCTGGGACAGCAAGAGACCCAGTACTTC.

V is TRBV19 and J is TRBJ1-1; D ambiguous. The CDR3 totals 16 residues. Trimming removed 9 bases from V and 0 bases from J, with 20 bases in between. Germline V gene lookup returns CDR1 LNHDA and CDR2 SQIVND (reference sequence). The CDR3 loop is CASTSLIFLMNTEAFF. The CDR3 nucleotides are TGTGCCAGCACTAGCTTGATCTTTCTCATGAACACTGAAGCTTTCTTT. Full variable domain (missing parts from reference TRBV19 and TRBJ1-1): DGGITQSPKYLFRKEGQNVTLSCEQNLNHDAMYWYRQDPGQGLRLIYYSQIVNDFQKGDIAEGYSVSREKKESFPLTVTSAQKNPTAFYLCASTSLIFLMNTEAFFGQGTRLTVV.

The chain recombines TRBV7-9 with TRBJ1-4; D might be TRBD1 (5 bases). CDR3 length equals 14 residues. Germline V gene sequence: CDR1 SEHNR, CDR2 FQNEAQ (reference sequence). Trimming took off 3 bases at V and 8 bases at J, with 13 bases between the two ends. The CDR3 sequence is CASSFGQGGEKLFF. CDR3 coding DNA: TGTGCCAGCAGCTTCGGGCAGGGAGGCGAAAAACTGTTTTTT. Full variable domain (rest looked up from reference TRBV7-9 and TRBJ1-4): DTGVSQNPRHKITKRGQNVTFRCDPISEHNRLYWYRQTLGQGPEFLTYFQNEAQLEKSRLLSDRFSAERPKGSFSTLEIQRTEQGDSAMYLCASSFGQGGEKLFFGSGTQLSVL.

The chain carries TRBV29-1 and TRBJ1-2; D is ambiguous. Trimming left V 4 bases short and J 3 bases short, with 15 bases between. CDR1 is SQVTM, CDR2 ANQGSEA, per germline. CDR3 length: 14 residues. CDR3 nucleotides: TGCAGCGTTGGAGCCGCCCGTCAGGACTATGGCTACACCTTC. Translation gives CSVGAARQDYGYTF.

V and J are TRBV9 and TRBJ2-1; 9 positions agree with TRBD2. V was clipped by 4 bases and J by 8 bases; unmatched bases: 10. Germline CDR1 and CDR2: SGDLS and YYNGEE. The CDR3 is 15 amino acids. CDR3 sequence: CASSPRTSAYDEQFF. As DNA, the CDR3 is TGTGCCAGCAGCCCGCGGACTAGCGCGTACGATGAGCAGTTCTTC.

The chain is built from TRBV7-2 and TRBJ1-4, with 7 bases fitting TRBD1. The CDR3 spans 14 residues. Germline V lookup: CDR1 SGHTA, CDR2 FQGNSA. V dropped 7 bases and J dropped 5; count of bases not matched to a gene: 7. The CDR3 bases are TGTGCCAGCAACTACAGGGGTCTAAATGAAAAACTGTTTTTT. Translation gives CASNYRGLNEKLFF.

This clone was counted between two and nine times. The chain recombines TRBV5-1 with TRBJ1-4; D not certain. Per germline, CDR1 SGHRS and CDR2 YFSETQ. The CDR3 covers 15 residues. Trimming cost V 3 bases and J 8 bases, with 17 bases left between them. The CDR3 bases are TGCGCCAGCAGCTCACAAGCCGGGATAGGGGAAAAACTGTTTTTT. Protein product: CASSSQAGIGEKLFF. Full variable domain (rest looked up from reference TRBV5-1 and TRBJ1-4): KAGVTQTPRYLIKTRGQQVTLSCSPISGHRSVSWYQQTPGQGLQFLFEYFSETQRNKGNFPGRFSGRQFSNSRSEMNVSTLELGDSALYLCASSSQAGIGEKLFFGSGTQLSVL.

The V and J genes are TRBV5-1 and TRBJ2-3; 9 nucleotides agree with TRBD1. The length of the CDR3 is 14 residues. Germline V gene data show CDR1 as SGHRS and CDR2 as YFSETQ. The V gene end was trimmed by 7 bases and the J gene end by 4 bases; junction bases not matched to a gene: 7. The CDR3: CASGLGQGSDTQYF. CDR3 in DNA: TGCGCCAGCGGCCTTGGACAGGGGTCAGATACGCAGTATTTT.

The sample holds a few counts of this clone. The genes are TRBV7-9 and TRBJ1-2, with D possibly being TRBD1 (5 bases). The V end lost 3 bases, the J end lost 7 bases, and 9 bases lay between the germline ends. Looked up from germline, CDR1 is SEHNR and CDR2 is FQNEAQ (reference sequence). The CDR3 contains 12 residues. DNA for the CDR3: TGTGCCAGCAGCTTTGGGGGGGTTGGCTACACCTTC. It encodes CASSFGGVGYTF.

Of note for this clone: Additional DNA sequences in this sample encode the identical CDR3. V gene TRBV12-5 combines with J gene TRBJ2-1, with no clear D. Germline CDR1 LGHNT, CDR2 FRNRAP. The CDR3 spans 13 residues. V lost 0 bases, J lost 6 bases, and 6 bases lay in between. The CDR3 region is CASGLVPGNEQFF. For the CDR3, the DNA is TGTGCTAGTGGTTTGGTACCAGGCAATGAGCAGTTCTTC.

J is TRBJ2-3 and V is TRBV18; 8 positions agree with TRBD1. Germline assignment: CDR1 KGHSH and CDR2 LQKENI. The CDR3 covers 16 residues. The ends lost 4 bases at V and 2 bases at J; junction bases unmatched: 8. The CDR3 nucleotides read TGTGCCAGCTCACTCGATTGGACAGGGACCACAGATACGCAGTATTTT. Its protein product is CASSLDWTGTTDTQYF. The complete variable domain, with remaining parts taken from reference TRBV18 and TRBJ2-3, reads NAGVMQNPRHLVRRRGQEARLRCSPMKGHSHVYWYRQLPEEGLKFMVYLQKENIIDESGMPKERFSAEFPKEGPSILRIQQVVRGDSAAYFCASSLDWTGTTDTQYFGPGTRLTVL.

As DNA, the CDR3 is TGCGCCAGCAGCCAGGCTCCGGGACAGGGTTCACCCCTCCACTTT. Translating it yields CASSQAPGQGSPLHF. The gene calls are TRBV4-1 and TRBJ1-6; TRBD1 agrees at 9 bases. The CDR3 is 15 amino acids. CDR1 is MGHRA and CDR2 is YSYEKL in the germline V gene. V shed 3 bases and J 9 bases; nucleotides not matched to a gene: 6.

CDR3 nucleotides: TGTGCCAGCAGCTTAGCGGGAGCGTACTACGAGCAGTACTTC. This codes for CASSLAGAYYEQYF. The chain joins TRBV11-2 to TRBJ2-7; maybe TRBD2 (6 bases). Germline lookup yields CDR1 SGHAT and CDR2 FQNNGV. Deletions cut 1 base from V and 3 bases from J, with 10 bases between. The CDR3 sequence is 14 residues long.

V and J are TRBV28 and TRBJ2-1; the D gene is possibly TRBD1 (6 bases). The CDR3 runs to 14 residues. The germline V gene has CDR1 MDHEN and CDR2 SYDVKM. Deletions cut 6 bases from V and 2 bases from J, with 11 bases between. In nucleotides, the CDR3 is TGTGCCAGCAGCTATAGGGGGACCTACAATGAGCAGTTCTTC. As protein: CASSYRGTYNEQFF.

The rearrangement uses TRBV7-2 and TRBJ2-7; unclear D gene. The CDR3 runs to 14 residues. Per the germline V gene, CDR1 is SGHTA and CDR2 is FQGNSA. Trimming took 1 base from V and 3 from J, leaving 10 bases between them. CDR3 nucleotides: TGTGCCAGCAGCTTAGTAGACATACTCTACGAGCAGTACTTC. Translation gives CASSLVDILYEQYF.

The V gene is TRBV6-1, the J gene TRBJ2-7, with 11 bases that match TRBD1. The germline V gene encodes CDR1 MNHNS and CDR2 SASEGT. The CDR3 extends over 15 amino acids. J was trimmed by 6 bases and V by 3 bases; bases with no gene match: 7. The CDR3 sequence is CASSDRDRGYREQYF. Written as DNA, the CDR3 is TGTGCCAGCAGTGACCGGGACAGGGGGTATCGCGAGCAGTACTTC.

The chain recombines TRBV10-1 with TRBJ2-1, with D unclear. Trimming pared 3 bases from V and 10 bases from J, leaving 10 bases between. In germline, CDR1 is WNHNN, CDR2 SYGVQD (reference sequence). The CDR3 sequence is 12 residues long. The CDR3 nucleotides read TGCGCCAGCAGTGAAAACCTAAGCGAGCAGTTCTTC. This encodes CASSENLSEQFF.

Only a few counts were recorded for this clone. This chain links TRBV2 with TRBJ1-6; D gene unclear. This CDR3 comprises 15 residues. V lost 0 bases, J lost 11 bases, and 14 bases lay in between. Germline assignment: CDR1 SNHLY and CDR2 FYNNEI. CDR3 loop: CASSEASGLTTPLHF. The CDR3, as DNA: TGTGCCAGCAGTGAAGCGAGTGGACTGACGACACCCCTCCACTTT. Full variable domain (remainder filled in from reference TRBV2 and TRBJ1-6): EPEVTQTPSHQVTQMGQEVILRCVPISNHLYFYWYRQILGQKVEFLVSFYNNEISEKSEIFDDQFSVERPDGSNFTLKIRSTKLEDSAMYFCASSEASGLTTPLHFGNGTRLTVT.

This rearrangement joins TRBV4-3 to TRBJ2-7; 11 bases line up with TRBD1. J lost 5 bases, V lost 1 base, and 7 bases had no gene match. CDR1 LGHNA and CDR2 YSLEER come from the germline V gene. This CDR3 has 16 amino acids. CDR3 amino acids: CASSQAPGQGGHEQYF. Written as DNA, the CDR3 is TGCGCCAGCAGCCAAGCTCCGGGACAGGGGGGCCACGAGCAGTACTTC.

The chain employs TRBV4-2 and TRBJ2-2, with D unresolved. The germline CDR1 and CDR2 sequences are LGHNA and YNFKEQ. Trimming stripped 0 bases from V and 0 bases from J, with 11 bases between. This CDR3 contains 17 residues. The DNA of the CDR3 is TGTGCCAGCAGCCAAGAGGGCAGATCCGCGAACACCGGGGAGCTGTTTTTT. Its protein product is CASSQEGRSANTGELFF.

The chain links TRBV7-9 to TRBJ1-1, with D tentatively TRBD1 (6 bases). Germline CDR1 SEHNR, CDR2 FQNEAQ (reference sequence). The CDR3 is 15 amino acids. V lost 1 base to trimming and J lost 3 bases, with 12 bases between them. The chain's CDR3 is CASSLGLRGYTEAFF. CDR3 DNA: TGTGCCAGCAGCTTAGGACTAAGGGGGTACACTGAAGCTTTCTTT.